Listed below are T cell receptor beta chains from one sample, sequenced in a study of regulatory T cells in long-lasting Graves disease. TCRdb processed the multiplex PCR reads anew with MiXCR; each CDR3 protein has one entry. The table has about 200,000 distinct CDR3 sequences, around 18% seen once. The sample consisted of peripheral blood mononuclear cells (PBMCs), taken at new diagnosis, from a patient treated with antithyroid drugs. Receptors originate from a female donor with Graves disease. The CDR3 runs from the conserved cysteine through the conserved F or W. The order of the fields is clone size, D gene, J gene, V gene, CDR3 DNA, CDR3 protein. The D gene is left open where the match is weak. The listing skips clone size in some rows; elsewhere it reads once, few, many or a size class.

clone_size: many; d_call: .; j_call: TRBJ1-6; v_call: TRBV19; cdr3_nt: TGTGCCAGTAGTAGCCCCCCCCAGGGCATGGGATCACCCCTCCACTTT; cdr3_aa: CASSSPPQGMGSPLHF
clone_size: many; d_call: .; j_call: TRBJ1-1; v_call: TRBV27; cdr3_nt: TGTGCCAGCAGTTTATACAGACAGAGTTCCGTCGCTTTCTTT; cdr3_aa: CASSLYRQSSVAFF
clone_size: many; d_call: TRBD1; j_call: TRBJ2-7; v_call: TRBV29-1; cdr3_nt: TGCAGCGTTGAAATGGGACAGGGTCGCGGCGAGCAGTACTTC; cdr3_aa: CSVEMGQGRGEQYF
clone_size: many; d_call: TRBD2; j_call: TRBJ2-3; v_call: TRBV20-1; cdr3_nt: TGCAGTGCTCCCGGACTAGCGGGAGGGCCGAACACAGATACGCAGTATTTT; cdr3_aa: CSAPGLAGGPNTDTQYF
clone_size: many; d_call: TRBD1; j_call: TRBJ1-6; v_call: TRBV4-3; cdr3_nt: TGCGCCAGCAGCCAAGAGGGGGGATGGACAGGCGATTCACCCCTCCACTTT; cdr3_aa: CASSQEGGWTGDSPLHF
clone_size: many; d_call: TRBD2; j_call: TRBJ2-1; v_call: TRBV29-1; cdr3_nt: TGCAGCGTTGAGTTAGCGGGAGCGGGGAATGAGCAGTTCTTC; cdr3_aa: CSVELAGAGNEQFF
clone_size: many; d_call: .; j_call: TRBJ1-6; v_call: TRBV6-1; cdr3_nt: TGTGCCAGCAGTGACCTCACGAATTCACCCCTCCACTTT; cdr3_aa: CASSDLTNSPLHF
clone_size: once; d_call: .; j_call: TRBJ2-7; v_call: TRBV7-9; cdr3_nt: TGTGCCAGCAGACTAGGGACGGGGTACGAGCAGTACTTC; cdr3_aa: CASRLGTGYEQYF
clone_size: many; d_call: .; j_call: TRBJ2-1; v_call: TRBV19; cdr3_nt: TGTGCCAGTAGTGACCCTGGGCCGAGCTCCTACAATGAGCAGTTCTTC; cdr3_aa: CASSDPGPSSYNEQFF
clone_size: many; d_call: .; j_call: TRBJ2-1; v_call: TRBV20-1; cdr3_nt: TGCAGTGCACCCGGGCTAGCTGGTGAGCAGTTCTTC; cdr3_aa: CSAPGLAGEQFF
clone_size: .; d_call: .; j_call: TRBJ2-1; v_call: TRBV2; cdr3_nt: TGTGCCAGCAGTGATGGAGCTAACCCCTACAATGAGCAGTTCTTC; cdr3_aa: CASSDGANPYNEQFF
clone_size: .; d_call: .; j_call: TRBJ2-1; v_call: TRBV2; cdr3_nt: TGTGCCAGCAGCAACAGGTTGGGGTGGCAGTTCTTC; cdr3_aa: CASSNRLGWQFF
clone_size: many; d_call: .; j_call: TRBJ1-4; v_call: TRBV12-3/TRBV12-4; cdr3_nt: TGTGCCAGCAGTTTAGGCCGGCCGATTAATGAAAAACTGTTTTTT; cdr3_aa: CASSLGRPINEKLFF
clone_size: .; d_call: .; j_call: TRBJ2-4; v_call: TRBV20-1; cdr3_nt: TGCAGTGCCGACAGAGGGTTTGGGGAGAACATTCAGTACTTC; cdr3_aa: CSADRGFGENIQYF
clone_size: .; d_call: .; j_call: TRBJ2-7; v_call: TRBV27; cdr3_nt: TGTGCCAGCAGTCCAGGACACCTCTACGAGCAGTACTTC; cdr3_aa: CASSPGHLYEQYF
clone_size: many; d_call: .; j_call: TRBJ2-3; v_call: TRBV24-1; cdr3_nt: TGTGCCACCAGTCAGGGAGCGATGACAGATACGCAGTATTTT; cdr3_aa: CATSQGAMTDTQYF
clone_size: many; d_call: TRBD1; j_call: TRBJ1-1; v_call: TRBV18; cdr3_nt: TGTGCCAGCTCACCATCTGGGGGACAGACGAACACTGAAGCTTTCTTT; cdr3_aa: CASSPSGGQTNTEAFF
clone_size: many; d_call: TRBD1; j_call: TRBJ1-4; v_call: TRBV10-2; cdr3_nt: TGCGCCAGCAGTGAACAGGGGGCAACTAATGAAAAACTGTTTTTT; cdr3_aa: CASSEQGATNEKLFF
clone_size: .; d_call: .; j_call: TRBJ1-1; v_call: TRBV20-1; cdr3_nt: TGCAGTGCTGAAGTTAACACTGAAGCTTTCTTT; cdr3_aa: CSAEVNTEAFF
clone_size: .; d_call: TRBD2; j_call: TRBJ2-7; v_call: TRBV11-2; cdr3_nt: TGTGCCAGCAGCCCAATGACTAGCGGGATATCCTACGAGCAGTACTTC; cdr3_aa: CASSPMTSGISYEQYF
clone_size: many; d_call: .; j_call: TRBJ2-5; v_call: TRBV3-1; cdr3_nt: TGTGCCAGCAGCCAAGCCGGGGGGCGGCAAGAGACCCAGTACTTC; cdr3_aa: CASSQAGGRQETQYF
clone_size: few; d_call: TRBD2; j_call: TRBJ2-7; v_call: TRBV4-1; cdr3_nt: TGCGCCAGCAGCCAGGGAGGGACCGACTACGAGCAGTACTTC; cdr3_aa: CASSQGGTDYEQYF
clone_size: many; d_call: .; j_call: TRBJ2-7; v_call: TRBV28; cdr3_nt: TGTGCCAGCAGTTTAAGAGACGAGCAGTACTTC; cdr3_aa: CASSLRDEQYF
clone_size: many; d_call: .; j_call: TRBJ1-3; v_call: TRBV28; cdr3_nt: TGTGCCAGCACCAGGGGAAACACCATATATTTT; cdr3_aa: CASTRGNTIYF
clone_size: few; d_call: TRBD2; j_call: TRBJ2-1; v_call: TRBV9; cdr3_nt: TGTGCCAGCAGCGTAGAGGGGACTAGCGGGAGGGCCGAGCAGTTCTTC; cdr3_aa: CASSVEGTSGRAEQFF
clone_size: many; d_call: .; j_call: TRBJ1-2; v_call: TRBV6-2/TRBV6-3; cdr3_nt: TGTGCCAGCAGACCCCAGGGGACGAACTATGGCTACACCTTC; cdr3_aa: CASRPQGTNYGYTF
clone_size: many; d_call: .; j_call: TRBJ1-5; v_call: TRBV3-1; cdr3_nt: TGTGCCAGCAGCCCCTCCGGGGGAGGTCAGCCCCAGCATTTT; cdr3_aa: CASSPSGGGQPQHF
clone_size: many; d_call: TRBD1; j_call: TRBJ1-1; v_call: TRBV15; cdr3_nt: TGTGCCACCAGCACCGGGACAGGGGACACTGAAGCTTTCTTT; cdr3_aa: CATSTGTGDTEAFF
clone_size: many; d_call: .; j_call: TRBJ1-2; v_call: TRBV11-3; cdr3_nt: TGTGCCAGCAGCCCCCTCGGGTCGAGAAACTATGGCTACACCTTC; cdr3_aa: CASSPLGSRNYGYTF
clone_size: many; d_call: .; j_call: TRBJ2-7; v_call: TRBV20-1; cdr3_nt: TGCAGTGCTAGTCGAGCTTCTCGTTCCTACGAGCAGTACTTC; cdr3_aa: CSASRASRSYEQYF
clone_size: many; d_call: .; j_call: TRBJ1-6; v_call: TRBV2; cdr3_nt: TGTGCCAGCACCAGCTATAATTCACCCCTCCACTTT; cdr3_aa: CASTSYNSPLHF
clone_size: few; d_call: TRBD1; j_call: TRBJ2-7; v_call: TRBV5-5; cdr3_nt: TGTGCCAGCAGGATTACCGGGACAGTCTTCTACGAGCAGTACTTC; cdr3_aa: CASRITGTVFYEQYF
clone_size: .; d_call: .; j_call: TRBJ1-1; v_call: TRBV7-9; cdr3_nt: TGTGCCAGCAGCTTGGGAGGGACGGGGACTGAAGCTCTCTTT; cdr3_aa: CASSLGGTGTEALF
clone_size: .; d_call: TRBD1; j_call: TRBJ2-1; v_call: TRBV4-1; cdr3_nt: TGCGCCAGCAGCCAAAACTACGGGACAGGAAAAAATGAGCAGTTCTTC; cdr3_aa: CASSQNYGTGKNEQFF
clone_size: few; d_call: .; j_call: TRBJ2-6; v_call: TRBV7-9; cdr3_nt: TGTGCCAGCAGCTTAGAGGGGTCGGCGGGGGCCAGCGTCCTGACTTTC; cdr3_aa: CASSLEGSAGASVLTF
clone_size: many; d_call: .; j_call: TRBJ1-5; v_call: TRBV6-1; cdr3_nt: TGTGCCAGCAGTGAATGGGGGATAAATCAGCCCCAGCATTTT; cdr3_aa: CASSEWGINQPQHF
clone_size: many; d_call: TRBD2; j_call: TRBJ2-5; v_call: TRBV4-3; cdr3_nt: TGCGCCAGCAGCCAATCGGGAGGTCGAGGAGAGACCCAGTACTTC; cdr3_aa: CASSQSGGRGETQYF
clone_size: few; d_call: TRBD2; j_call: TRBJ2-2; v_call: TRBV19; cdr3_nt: TGTGCCAGTAGTGCCATAGCGGGAAGGGGGGCCGGGGAGCTGTTTTTT; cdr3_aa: CASSAIAGRGAGELFF
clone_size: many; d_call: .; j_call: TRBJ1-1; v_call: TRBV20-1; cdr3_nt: TGCAGTGCTAGAGATACGGGGGTAATGGGCACTGAAGCTTTCTTT; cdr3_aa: CSARDTGVMGTEAFF
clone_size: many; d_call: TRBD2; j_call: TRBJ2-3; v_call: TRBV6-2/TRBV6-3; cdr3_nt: TGTGCCATCCAGACTAGCGGGAGCACAGATACGCAGTATTTT; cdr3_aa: CAIQTSGSTDTQYF
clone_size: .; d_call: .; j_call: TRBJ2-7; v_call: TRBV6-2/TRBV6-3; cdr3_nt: TGTGCCAGCGGCTCGGGACTCCCCTCCTACGAGCAGTACTTC; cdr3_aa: CASGSGLPSYEQYF
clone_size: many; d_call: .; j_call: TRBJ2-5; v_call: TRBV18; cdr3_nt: TGTGCCAGCTCACCGCTGTTTGGCCAAGAGACCCAGTACTTC; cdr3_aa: CASSPLFGQETQYF
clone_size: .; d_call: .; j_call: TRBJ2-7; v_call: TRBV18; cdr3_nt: TGTGCCAGCTCACCAGGCGGGAATGGATACGAGCAGTACTTC; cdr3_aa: CASSPGGNGYEQYF
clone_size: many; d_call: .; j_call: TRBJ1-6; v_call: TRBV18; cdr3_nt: TGTGCCAGCTCGCCTATGGGCGCGCATTCACCCCTCCACTTT; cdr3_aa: CASSPMGAHSPLHF
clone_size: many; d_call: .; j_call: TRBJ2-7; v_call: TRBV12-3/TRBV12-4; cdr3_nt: TGTGCCAGCAGGCCGGGACATCGAAGCGAGCAGTACTTC; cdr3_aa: CASRPGHRSEQYF
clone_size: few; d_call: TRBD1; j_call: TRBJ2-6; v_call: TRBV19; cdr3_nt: TGTGCCACCGGACAGGGGGCTACTGGGGCCAACGTCCTGACTTTC; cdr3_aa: CATGQGATGANVLTF
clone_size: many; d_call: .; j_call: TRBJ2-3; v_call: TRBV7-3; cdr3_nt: TGTGCCAGCAGCGAATACGGGACTAGCACAGATACGCAGTATTTT; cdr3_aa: CASSEYGTSTDTQYF
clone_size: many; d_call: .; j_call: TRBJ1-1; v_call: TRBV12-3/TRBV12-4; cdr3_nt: TGTGCCAGCAGTTTTCGTCAGGGGATTGAAGCTTTCTTT; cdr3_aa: CASSFRQGIEAFF
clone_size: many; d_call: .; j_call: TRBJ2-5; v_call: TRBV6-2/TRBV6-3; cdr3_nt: TGTGCCAGCAGCGCCTCACGAGTGGGCCCAGGAGAGACCCAGTACTTC; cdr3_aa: CASSASRVGPGETQYF
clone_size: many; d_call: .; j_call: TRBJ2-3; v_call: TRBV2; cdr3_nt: TGTGCCAGCAGTTTGGACGGCCGCACAGATACGCAGTATTTT; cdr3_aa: CASSLDGRTDTQYF
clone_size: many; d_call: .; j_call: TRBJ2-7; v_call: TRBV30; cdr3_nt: TGTGCCTGGGCCCCGACCCCGGCTCTCGGGAACTACGAGCAGTACTTC; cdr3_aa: CAWAPTPALGNYEQYF
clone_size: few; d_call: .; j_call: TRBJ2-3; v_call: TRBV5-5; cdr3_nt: TGTGCCAGCAGCTTGGAACTGATCCTCGGGGATACGCAGTGTTTT; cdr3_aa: CASSLELILGDTQCF
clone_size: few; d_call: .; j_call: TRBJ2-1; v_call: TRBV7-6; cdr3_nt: TGTGCCAGCAGCCACGTAACGGGATTCAATGAGCAGTTCTTC; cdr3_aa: CASSHVTGFNEQFF
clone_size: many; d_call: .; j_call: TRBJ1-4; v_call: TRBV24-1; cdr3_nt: TGTGCCACCAGTGAAACAGGACCTAATGAAAAACTGTTTTTT; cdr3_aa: CATSETGPNEKLFF